The 17 T cell receptor beta chains below were found in one sample sequenced in a study of T cell responses to AZD1222 COVID-19 vaccine. The data were produced by immunoSEQ multiplex PCR, yet TCRdb's version contains in-frame clones alone and is incomplete. Seen here are roughly 96,000 clones, 88% observed once, and the top ten hold 12%. The sequencing used peripheral blood, collected 28 days after the second AZD1222 dose. All receptors derive from an adult who received the AZD1222 COVID-19 vaccine.

V gene TRBV5-4 combines with J gene TRBJ1-3; TRBD1 might be the D (5 bases). The ends were cut back, 1 base at V and 2 bases at J, with 7 bases in the middle. Germline V lookup: CDR1 SGHNT, CDR2 YYREEE (reference sequence). The CDR3 contains 14 residues. CDR3 region: CASSLTTAGNTIYF. CDR3 DNA: TGTGCCAGCAGCTTGACGACAGCTGGAAACACCATATATTTT. Based on the CDR3 plus reference TRBV5-4 and TRBJ1-3, the full variable domain is ETGVTQSPTHLIKTRGQQVTLRCSSQSGHNTVSWYQQALGQGPQFIFQYYREEENGRGNFPPRFSGLQFPNYSSELNVNALELDDSALYLCASSLTTAGNTIYFGEGSWLTVV.

The rearrangement uses TRBV9 and TRBJ2-7; a possible D gene is TRBD2 (6 bases). The CDR3 loop spans 15 amino acids. V was pared by 3 bases and J by 2 bases, with 15 bases between. Germline V gives CDR1 SGDLS, CDR2 YYNGEE. The CDR3 bases are TGTGCCAGCAGCGCCGCCGGGACTGGAGCCTACGAGCAGTACTTC. Protein product: CASSAAGTGAYEQYF.

This chain uses TRBV3-1 (or the pseudogene TRBV3-2) with TRBJ1-2, with D maybe TRBD1 (5 bases). From germline, CDR1 is LGHDT and CDR2 YNNKEL (reference sequence). Between the trimmed V and J ends, which lost 3 bases and 3 bases, there was a span of 11 bases. The CDR3 extends over 14 amino acids. For the CDR3, the DNA is TGTGCCAGCAGCCAGGAGTGGGGGGACTATGGCTACACCTTC. This gives the protein CASSQEWGDYGYTF.

The chain links TRBV12-3 or TRBV12-4 to TRBJ1-1; D not certain. The V end was cut by 2 bases, the J end by 8 bases, with 6 bases between. The CDR3 loop spans 11 amino acids. Here the CDR3 reads CASSLYREAFF. The DNA of the CDR3 is TGTGCCAGCAGTTTATACCGCGAAGCTTTCTTT.

Only one count was recorded for this clone. The CDR3 sequence: CASSIGEGGETQYF. CDR3 DNA sequence: TGTGCCAGTAGTATCGGGGAGGGAGGAGAGACCCAGTACTTC. The chain couples TRBV19 to TRBJ2-5, with 7 bases aligning to TRBD2. Germline CDR1 and CDR2: LNHDA and SQIVND (reference sequence). CDR3 length: 14 residues. Losses at the gene ends were 3 bases for V and 4 bases for J; bases not matched to a gene: 5.

This clone is a singleton in its sample. V usage is TRBV19 and J usage is TRBJ2-7, with D possibly TRBD1 on 5 matching bases. The germline gives CDR1 LNHDA, CDR2 SQIVND (reference sequence). V lost 5 bases and J 7 bases, leaving 15 bases between the germline ends. The CDR3 sequence is 13 residues long. The CDR3 DNA reads TGTGCCAGTAGTCCCCAGGGCCTTTTAGAGCAGTACTTC. Its translation is CASSPQGLLEQYF.

The chain is built from TRBV27 and TRBJ2-7; TRBD2 is a possible D gene (7 bases). The CDR3 contains 14 residues. Germline CDR1 MNHEY, CDR2 SMNVEV (reference sequence). V dropped 3 bases and J dropped 7 bases, with 16 bases sitting between them. The CDR3 region is CASSFKGGGGEQYF. CDR3 nucleotide sequence: TGTGCCAGCAGTTTCAAGGGGGGGGGCGGGGAGCAGTACTTC.

The chain is built from TRBV5-1 and TRBJ1-1, with D uncertain. V gave up 4 bases and J gave up 4 bases, with 8 bases separating them. This CDR3 is built from 12 residues. From germline, CDR1 is SGHRS and CDR2 YFSETQ. The CDR3 DNA sequence: TGCGCCAGCAGCCCCGGGTTCACTGAAGCTTTCTTT. Translating it yields CASSPGFTEAFF.

Note on this clone: This CDR3 fails to terminate in the conserved phenylalanine or tryptophan, so it likely reflects a read error. The chain combines TRBV10-3 with TRBJ2-7, with unresolved D. The CDR3 is made up of 13 amino acids. Trimming left V 4 bases short and J 1 base short, with 8 bases between. In germline, CDR1 is ENHRY, CDR2 SYGVKD. The CDR3 DNA is TGTGCCATCAGTGCGGCAGATTCCTACGAGCAGTACCTC. Residues: CAISAADSYEQYL.

V gene TRBV7-3 combines with J gene TRBJ2-3; 10 bases line up with TRBD2. Germline CDR1 reads SGHTA; CDR2 reads FQGTGA. This CDR3 has 15 residues. V was clipped by 2 bases and J by 6 bases; unmatched bases: 5. CDR3 in DNA: TGTGCCAGCAGCTTATCTAGCGGGAGAATGGATACGCAGTATTTT. The encoded protein is CASSLSSGRMDTQYF. The whole variable domain, remainder taken from reference TRBV7-3 and TRBJ2-3, is GAGVSQTPSNKVTEKGKYVELRCDPISGHTALYWYRQSLGQGPEFLIYFQGTGAADDSGLPNDRFFAVRPEGSVSTLKIQRTERGDSAVYLCASSLSSGRMDTQYFGPGTRLTVL.

The V and J genes are TRBV6-5 and TRBJ2-1; the match to TRBD1 covers 7 bases. This CDR3 is built from 15 residues. Germline values: CDR1 MNHEY, CDR2 SVGAGI. J gave up 2 bases and V 5 bases, and 6 bases lay outside the gene matches. The chain's CDR3 is CASSNRQGAYNEQFF. CDR3 nucleotides: TGTGCCAGCAGTAACAGACAGGGTGCCTACAATGAGCAGTTCTTC.

This clone was seen a single time. V usage is TRBV12-3 or TRBV12-4 and J usage is TRBJ1-2; weak D call: TRBD1 (6 bases). The CDR3 covers 13 residues. V was cut by 7 bases and J by 8 bases, with 17 bases left in between. DNA for the CDR3: TGTGCCAGCACCCGGGGGGCTGCTTGGGGCTACACCTTC. It specifies CASTRGAAWGYTF.

This chain uses TRBV25-1 with TRBJ1-4; 10 bases map to TRBD1. Trimming took 4 bases from V and 7 from J; bases not matched to a gene: 6. Germline CDR1 is MGHDK and CDR2 is SYGVNS. The CDR3 consists of 15 residues. The DNA of the CDR3 is TGTGCCAGCAGTGCCGGACAGGGGGTGGGTGAAAAACTGTTTTTT. Amino acid sequence: CASSAGQGVGEKLFF. Full variable domain (outside the CDR3, taken from reference TRBV25-1 and TRBJ1-4): EADIYQTPRYLVIGTGKKITLECSQTMGHDKMYWYQQDPGMELHLIHYSYGVNSTEKGDLSSESTVSRIRTEHFPLTLESARPSHTSQYLCASSAGQGVGEKLFFGSGTQLSVL.

J is TRBJ1-1 and V is TRBV29-1; D is possibly TRBD1 (6 bases). The V gene's germline CDR1 is SQVTM and CDR2 ANQGSEA. The CDR3 has 9 residues. The germline V and J ends were trimmed by 3 bases and 11 bases, with 7 bases remaining between them. The CDR3 DNA reads as TGCAGCGTTGATACAGGGGCTTTCTTT. Its protein product is CSVDTGAFF.

This chain connects TRBV3-1 (or the pseudogene TRBV3-2) to TRBJ2-1; either TRBD1 or TRBD2 may supply D (6 bases each). The CDR3 is 16 residues long. The V gene lost 6 bases and the J gene lost 8 bases, with 23 bases spanning the gap. Per the germline V gene, CDR1 is LGHDT and CDR2 is YNNKEL (reference sequence). The CDR3 bases are TGTGCCAGCAGTCCCGAGGGGGGCCTCCTGGGCGATGAGCAGTTCTTC. Encoded protein: CASSPEGGLLGDEQFF.

This clone appeared a few times. The chain has TRBV6-1 and TRBJ2-7, with TRBD2 matching over 12 bases. There are 14 residues in the CDR3. Germline CDR1 and CDR2: MNHNS and SASEGT. V lost 0 bases to trimming and J lost 12 bases; unmatched junction nucleotides: 6. In DNA, the CDR3 is TGTGCCAGCAGTGAAGCGGTGACTAGCGGGAGAAGGTACTTC. It codes for CASSEAVTSGRRYF.

The gene calls are TRBV4-2 and TRBJ1-5; no clear D gene. The V gene lost 1 base and the J gene lost 5 bases, with 9 bases spanning the gap. Germline V gene data show CDR1 as LGHNA and CDR2 as YNFKEQ. This CDR3 region has 14 residues. The CDR3: CASSQVGSDQPQHF. The CDR3 DNA follows: TGTGCCAGCAGCCAAGTAGGGTCGGATCAGCCCCAGCATTTT.